This TCR beta chain was identified during a study of control samples from healthy donors and cancer patients (dated by TCRdb to 2020 to 2021). The protocol used for the library was the immunoSEQ multiplex PCR assay. The table was pulled from immuneACCESS by TCRdb, which kept in-frame rearrangements only. Such tables lose some clones; where checked, under half of the loss comes from unresolved V genes, and the rest has no known cause. The sample records about 160,000 clones, roughly 90% of which are singletons. The ten biggest clones cover roughly 0.7% of the sample. Concerning this clone itself: There is no known antigen for this receptor. Base qualities were left out, and no much larger clone turns up one base away.

Between the V and J ends, shortened by 0 bases and 5 bases respectively, the junction contains 23 bases. Spanning cysteine to phenylalanine, the CDR3 consists of 18 amino acids. The retained sequence is limited to the CDR3, 54 bases, with the frame set at the first base. Per the germline V gene (reference sequence), WNHNN is the CDR1 and SYGVQD is the CDR2. The sequence is built from TRBV10-1 and TRBJ2-7; 7 matching bases give a weak D call of TRBD1. Sequenced input: blood. The receptor comes from a woman aged 30 to 39 in good health. Here is the DNA: TGCGCCAGCAGTGAGTCGGGGGGAGACAGGGAATTAGTCGACGAGCAGTACTTC. This sequence encodes CASSESGGDRELVDEQYF.